This T cell receptor (beta chain) was sequenced during a study of monozygotic twins with inflammatory bowel disease. Study-wide points: A reduction in TCRbeta diversity (inverse Simpson) was seen in IBD patients relative to healthy co-twins.

A 6-nucleotide sample barcode was carried by the UMIs, which template switching added. TCRdb re-called the 5' RACE reads and shows each CDR3 protein once, DNA omitted. Its table records approximately 100,000 distinct CDR3 sequences. A remark on this clonotype: Its target is not known.

The sequenced material came from blood. This receptor was taken from a human donor with ulcerative colitis or Crohn's disease, or a healthy co-twin of an affected twin (not recorded which).

This CDR3 is CASSTLYYEQYF. The chain couples TRBV6-1 to TRBJ2-7. The CDR3 has 12 amino acids. Germline values: CDR1 MNHNS, CDR2 SASEGT.